This record looks at one TCR beta chain sequence and its context. Here immunoSEQ multiplex PCR was the method, and the copy in TCRdb shows in-frame clones only, minus some. The sample lists approximately 90,000 clones, about 80% seen once, with approximately 21% in the top ten. The sample is drawn from a study of blood T cell repertoires in COVID-19. In germline, CDR1 is MGHRA, CDR2 YSYEKL. This CDR3 comprises 13 residues. The trim removed 4 bases at V and 7 bases at J, leaving 6 bases unmatched. The sample comprised peripheral blood. The sequence was collected from a woman older than 75 with acute or convalescent COVID-19. This chain links TRBV4-1 with TRBJ2-7; 8 positions agree with TRBD2. The CDR3, as DNA: TGCGCCAGCAGCCCCCGGTTAGCGGGAGAGCAGTACTTC. It is translated as CASSPRLAGEQYF.